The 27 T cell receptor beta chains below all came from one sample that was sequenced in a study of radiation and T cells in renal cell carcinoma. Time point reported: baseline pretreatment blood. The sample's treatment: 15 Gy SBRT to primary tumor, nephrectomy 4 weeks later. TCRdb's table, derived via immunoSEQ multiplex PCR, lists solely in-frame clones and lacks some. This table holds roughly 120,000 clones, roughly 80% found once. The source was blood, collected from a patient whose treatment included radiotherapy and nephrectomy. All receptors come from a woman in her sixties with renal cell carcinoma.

CDR3 residues: CASSLLVTGELFF. The CDR3 DNA sequence: TGTGCCAGCAGCTTATTGGTCACCGGGGAGCTGTTTTTT. V and J are TRBV7-9 and TRBJ2-2; no clear D gene. CDR3 size: 13 residues. Deletions cut 2 bases from V and 4 bases from J, with 5 bases between. CDR1 SEHNR and CDR2 FQNEAQ come from the germline V gene (reference sequence).

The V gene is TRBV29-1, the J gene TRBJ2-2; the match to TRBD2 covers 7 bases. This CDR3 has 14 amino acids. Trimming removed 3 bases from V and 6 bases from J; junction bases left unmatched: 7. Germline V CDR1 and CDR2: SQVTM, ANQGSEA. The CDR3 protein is CSVEDGRSAGELFF. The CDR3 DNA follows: TGCAGCGTTGAGGACGGGAGGTCGGCCGGGGAGCTGTTTTTT.

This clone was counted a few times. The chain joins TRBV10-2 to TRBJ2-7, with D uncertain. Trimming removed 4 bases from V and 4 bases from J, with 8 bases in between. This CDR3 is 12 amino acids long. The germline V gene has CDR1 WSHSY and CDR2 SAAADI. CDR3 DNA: TGCGCCAGCAGTGGGACCGAATACGAGCAGTACTTC. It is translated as CASSGTEYEQYF.

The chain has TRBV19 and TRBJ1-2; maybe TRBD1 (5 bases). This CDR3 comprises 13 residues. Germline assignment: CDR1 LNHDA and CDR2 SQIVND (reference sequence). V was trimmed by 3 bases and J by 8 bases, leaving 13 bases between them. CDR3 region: CASSITGLWGYTF. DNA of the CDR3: TGTGCCAGTAGTATCACAGGACTCTGGGGCTACACCTTC.

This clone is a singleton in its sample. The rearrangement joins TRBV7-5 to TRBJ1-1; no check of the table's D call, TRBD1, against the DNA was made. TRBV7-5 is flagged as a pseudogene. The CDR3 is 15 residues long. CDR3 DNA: TGTGCCAGCAGCTTATCACAGATGGGGAACACTGAAGCTTTCTTT. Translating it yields CASSLSQMGNTEAFF.

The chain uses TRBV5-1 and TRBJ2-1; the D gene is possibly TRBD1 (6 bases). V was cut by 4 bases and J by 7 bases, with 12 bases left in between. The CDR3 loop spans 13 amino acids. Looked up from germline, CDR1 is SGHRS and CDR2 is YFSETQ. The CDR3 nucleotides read TGCGCCAGCAGCGCGACAGGATTGAATGAGCAGTTCTTC. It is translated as CASSATGLNEQFF.

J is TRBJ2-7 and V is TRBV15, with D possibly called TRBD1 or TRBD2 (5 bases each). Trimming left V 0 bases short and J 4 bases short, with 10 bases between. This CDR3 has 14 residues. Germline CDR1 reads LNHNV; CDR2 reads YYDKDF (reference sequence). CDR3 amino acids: CATSRDRGRYEQYF. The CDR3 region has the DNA TGTGCCACCAGCAGAGATCGGGGCAGGTACGAGCAGTACTTC.

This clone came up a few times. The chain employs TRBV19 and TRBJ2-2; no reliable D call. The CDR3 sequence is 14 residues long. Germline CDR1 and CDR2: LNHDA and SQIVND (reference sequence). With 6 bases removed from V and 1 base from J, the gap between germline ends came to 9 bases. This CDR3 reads CASSAPGNTGELFF. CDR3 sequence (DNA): TGTGCCAGTAGCGCACCGGGGAACACCGGGGAGCTGTTTTTT.

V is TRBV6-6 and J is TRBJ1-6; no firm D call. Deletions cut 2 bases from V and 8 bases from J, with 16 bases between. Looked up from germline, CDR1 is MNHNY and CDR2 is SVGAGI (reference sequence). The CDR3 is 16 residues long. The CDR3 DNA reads TGTGCCAGCAGTTACGCGGATGGGCTCGGAGATTCACCCCTCCACTTT. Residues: CASSYADGLGDSPLHF.

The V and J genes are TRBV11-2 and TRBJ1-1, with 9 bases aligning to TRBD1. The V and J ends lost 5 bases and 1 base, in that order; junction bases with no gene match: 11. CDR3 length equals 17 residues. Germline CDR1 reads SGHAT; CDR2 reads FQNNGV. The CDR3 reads CASSQGTGWRGNTEAFF. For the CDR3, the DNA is TGTGCCAGCAGCCAAGGGACAGGGTGGAGGGGGAACACTGAAGCTTTCTTT.

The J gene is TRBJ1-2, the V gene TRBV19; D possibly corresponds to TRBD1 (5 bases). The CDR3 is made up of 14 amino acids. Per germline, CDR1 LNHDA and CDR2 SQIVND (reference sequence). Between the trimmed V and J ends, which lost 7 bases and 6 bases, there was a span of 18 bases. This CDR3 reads CASMGDSLIDGYTF. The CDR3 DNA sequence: TGTGCCAGTATGGGGGACTCTCTAATTGATGGCTACACCTTC.

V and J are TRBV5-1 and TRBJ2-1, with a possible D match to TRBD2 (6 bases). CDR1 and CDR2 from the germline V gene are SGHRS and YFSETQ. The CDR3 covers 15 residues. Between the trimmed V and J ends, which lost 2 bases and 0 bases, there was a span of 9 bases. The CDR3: CASSFSGGSYNEQFF. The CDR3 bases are TGCGCCAGCAGCTTTAGCGGAGGCTCCTACAATGAGCAGTTCTTC.

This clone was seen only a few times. CDR3 in DNA: TGTGCCAGCAGCCGGGACACGAGGATTCCTGAAGCTTTCTTT. Protein product: CASSRDTRIPEAFF. The V and J genes are TRBV6-5 and TRBJ1-1, with D perhaps TRBD1 (6 bases). V lost 6 bases to trimming and J lost 6 bases, with 17 bases between them. CDR3 length: 14 residues. Per the germline V gene, CDR1 is MNHEY and CDR2 is SVGAGI.

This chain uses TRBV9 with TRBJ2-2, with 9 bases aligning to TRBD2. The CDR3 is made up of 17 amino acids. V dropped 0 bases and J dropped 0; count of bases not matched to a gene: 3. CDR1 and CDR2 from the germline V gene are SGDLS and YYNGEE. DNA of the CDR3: TGTGCCAGCAGCGTAGAGCTAGCGGGGCCGAACACCGGGGAGCTGTTTTTT. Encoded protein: CASSVELAGPNTGELFF.

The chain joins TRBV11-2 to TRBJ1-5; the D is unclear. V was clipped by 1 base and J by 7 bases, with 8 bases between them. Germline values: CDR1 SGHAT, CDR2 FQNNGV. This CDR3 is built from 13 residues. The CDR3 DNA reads TGTGCCAGCAGCTTAGGCCAATGGCAGCCCCAGCATTTT. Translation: CASSLGQWQPQHF.

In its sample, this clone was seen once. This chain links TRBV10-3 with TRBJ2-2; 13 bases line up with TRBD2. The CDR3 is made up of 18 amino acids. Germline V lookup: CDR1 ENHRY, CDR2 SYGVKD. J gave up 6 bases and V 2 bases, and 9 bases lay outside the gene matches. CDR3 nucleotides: TGTGCCATCAGTGAGGGGGCCTTACTAGCGGGAGGGCCCGGGGAGCTGTTTTTT. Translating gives CAISEGALLAGGPGELFF.

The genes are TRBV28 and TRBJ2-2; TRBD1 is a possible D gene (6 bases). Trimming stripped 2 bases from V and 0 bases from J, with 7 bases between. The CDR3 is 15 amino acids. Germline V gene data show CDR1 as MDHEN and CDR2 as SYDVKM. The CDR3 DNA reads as TGTGCCAGCAGTTTAACAGGGACGAACACCGGGGAGCTGTTTTTT. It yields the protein CASSLTGTNTGELFF.

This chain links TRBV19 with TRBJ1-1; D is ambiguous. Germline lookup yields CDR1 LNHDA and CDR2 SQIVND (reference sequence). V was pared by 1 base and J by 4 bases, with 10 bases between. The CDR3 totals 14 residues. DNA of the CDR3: TGTGCCAGTAGTATAGGACCCCCGAGCACTGAAGCTTTCTTT. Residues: CASSIGPPSTEAFF.

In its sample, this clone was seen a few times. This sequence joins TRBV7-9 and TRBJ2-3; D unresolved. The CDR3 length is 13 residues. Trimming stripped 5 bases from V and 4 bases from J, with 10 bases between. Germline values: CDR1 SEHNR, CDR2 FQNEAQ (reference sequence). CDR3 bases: TGTGCCAGCAGCCCCCAGGCCCCAGATACGCAGTATTTT. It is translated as CASSPQAPDTQYF.

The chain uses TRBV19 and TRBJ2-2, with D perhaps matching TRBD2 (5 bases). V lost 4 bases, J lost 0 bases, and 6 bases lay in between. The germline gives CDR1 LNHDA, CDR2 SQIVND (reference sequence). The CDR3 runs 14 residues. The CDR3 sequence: CASSTGTNTGELFF. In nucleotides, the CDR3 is TGTGCCAGTAGTACCGGGACGAACACCGGGGAGCTGTTTTTT.

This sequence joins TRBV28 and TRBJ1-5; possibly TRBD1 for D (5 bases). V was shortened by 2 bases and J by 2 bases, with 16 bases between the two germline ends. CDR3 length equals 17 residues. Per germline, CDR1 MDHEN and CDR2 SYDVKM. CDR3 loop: CASSLGAETLGNQPQHF. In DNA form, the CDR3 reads TGTGCCAGCAGTTTAGGGGCCGAGACGCTAGGCAATCAGCCCCAGCATTTT.

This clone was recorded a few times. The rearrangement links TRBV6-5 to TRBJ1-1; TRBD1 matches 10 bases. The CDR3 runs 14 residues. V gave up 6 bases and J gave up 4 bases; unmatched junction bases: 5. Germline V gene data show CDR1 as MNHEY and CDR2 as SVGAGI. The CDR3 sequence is CASRDRGSFTEAFF. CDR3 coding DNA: TGTGCCAGCAGGGACAGGGGGAGTTTCACTGAAGCTTTCTTT.

The CDR3: CASSLGSGNEQFF. Here the CDR3 DNA reads TGTGCCAGCAGCTTGGGCTCTGGCAATGAGCAGTTCTTC. V is TRBV11-1 and J is TRBJ2-1; D unresolved. In germline, CDR1 is SGHAT, CDR2 FQDESV (reference sequence). Trimming left V 3 bases short and J 6 bases short, with 9 bases between. The CDR3 has 13 residues.

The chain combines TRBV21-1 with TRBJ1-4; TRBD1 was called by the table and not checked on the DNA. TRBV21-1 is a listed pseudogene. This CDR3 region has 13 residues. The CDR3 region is CASYRDSSEKLFF. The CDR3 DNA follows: TGTGCCAGCTACCGGGACAGTAGTGAAAAACTGTTTTTT.

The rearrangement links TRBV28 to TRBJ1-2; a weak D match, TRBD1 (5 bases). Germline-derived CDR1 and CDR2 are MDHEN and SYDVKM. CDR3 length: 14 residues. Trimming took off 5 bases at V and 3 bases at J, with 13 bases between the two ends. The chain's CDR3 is CASSPRDGYYGYTF. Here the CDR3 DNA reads TGTGCCAGCAGTCCCAGGGACGGATACTATGGCTACACCTTC.

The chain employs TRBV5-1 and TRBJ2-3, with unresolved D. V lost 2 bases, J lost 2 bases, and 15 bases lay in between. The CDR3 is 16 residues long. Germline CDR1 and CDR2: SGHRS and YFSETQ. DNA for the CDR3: TGCGCCAGCAGCTTAGGCGCCACGGCCATCACAGATACGCAGTATTTT. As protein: CASSLGATAITDTQYF.

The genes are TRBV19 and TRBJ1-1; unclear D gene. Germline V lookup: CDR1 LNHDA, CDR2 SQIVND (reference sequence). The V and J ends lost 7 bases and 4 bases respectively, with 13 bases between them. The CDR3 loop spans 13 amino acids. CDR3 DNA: TGTGCCAGTAAAGTGTCTGCCTCCACTGAAGCTTTCTTT. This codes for CASKVSASTEAFF.